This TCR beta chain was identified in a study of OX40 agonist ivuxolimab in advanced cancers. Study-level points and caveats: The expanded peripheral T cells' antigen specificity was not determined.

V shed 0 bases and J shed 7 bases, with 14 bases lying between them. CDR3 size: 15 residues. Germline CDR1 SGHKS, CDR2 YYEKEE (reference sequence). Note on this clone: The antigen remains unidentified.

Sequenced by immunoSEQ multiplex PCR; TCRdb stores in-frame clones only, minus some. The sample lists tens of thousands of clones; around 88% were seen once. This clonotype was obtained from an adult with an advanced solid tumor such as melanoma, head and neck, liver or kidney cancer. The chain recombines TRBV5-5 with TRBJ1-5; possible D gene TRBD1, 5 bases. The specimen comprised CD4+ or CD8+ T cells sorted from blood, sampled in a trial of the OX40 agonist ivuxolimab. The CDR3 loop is CASSLGAGIGQPQHF. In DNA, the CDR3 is TGTGCCAGCAGCTTGGGGGCAGGGATCGGCCAGCCCCAGCATTTT. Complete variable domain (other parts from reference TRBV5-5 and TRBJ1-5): DAGVTQSPTHLIKTRGQQVTLRCSPISGHKSVSWYQQVLGQGPQFIFQYYEKEERGRGNFPDRFSARQFPNYSSELNVNALLLGDSALYLCASSLGAGIGQPQHFGDGTRLSIL.